This T cell receptor (beta chain) appears in the sequencing data of a study of T cells in Graves' hyperthyroidism and ophthalmopathy. Overall study context: Before any treatment, at initial diagnosis, peripheral blood was collected. Study-level findings and limits: Most clonotypes expanded in thyroid above 0.001 were likewise present in blood. In simple terms, a model built on 13 V-J features told ophthalmopathy apart from stable hyperthyroidism.

It was RNA transcripts that yielded the amplified TCR beta CDR3 regions. The study used the HTBI primer set for a first-round RT-PCR of the TCR CDR3. In TCRdb, the multiplex PCR reads were re-called with MiXCR into one record per CDR3 protein. The table records 300,000 to 400,000 distinct CDR3 sequences, around a sixth of them present only once. This clonotype was detected many times. Its specificity is not known. V gave up 3 bases and J gave up 9 bases; unmatched junction bases: 4. CDR3 length: 15 residues. CDR1 and CDR2 from the germline V gene are SEHNR and FQNEAQ (reference sequence). This chain joins TRBV7-9 and TRBJ2-1, with 14 bases that match TRBD2. The receptor was derived from a woman between 50 and 59 years old with Graves' hyperthyroidism. The source material was blood. The CDR3 nucleotides are TGTGCCAGCAGCTTTGGGACTAGCGGGAGAGGTGAGCAGTTCTTC. This gives the protein CASSFGTSGRGEQFF.